This T cell receptor beta chain came from a study of CD8 T cells in Susac syndrome. Sequencing of TCR beta, carried out with a high-throughput approach, was applied to CD8+ and CD4+ T cells from the blood. Negative isolation was applied to CD8+ and CD4+ T cells, and FACS enrichment was applied to TEMRA cells. RNA in amounts of about 0.45 to 1 ug was reverse transcribed with random hexamers. TCRdb itself ran the immunoSEQ multiplex PCR reads through MiXCR, one entry per CDR3 protein. The data hold 150,000 to 200,000 distinct CDR3 sequences, with over 85% observed a single time. Sequences were obtained from CD4+ T cells from PBMCs. This TCR was recovered from a human donor in good health.

The CDR3 DNA reads as TGTGCCAGCAGCTCCCACCCTACTCCTAGCACAGATACGCAGTATTTT. Translated: CASSSHPTPSTDTQYF. The chain links TRBV9 to TRBJ2-3; D not certain. Looked up from germline, CDR1 is SGDLS and CDR2 is YYNGEE. Trimming cost V 4 bases and J 0 bases, with 15 bases left between them. This CDR3 comprises 16 residues.